The TCR beta chain under discussion was sequenced for a study of OX40 agonist ivuxolimab in advanced cancers. The V gene end was trimmed by 4 bases and the J gene end by 4 bases; junction bases not matched to a gene: 7. Germline values: CDR1 MGHRA, CDR2 YSYEKL. The CDR3 covers 15 residues. Study-wide results and limits: Compared with CD4+, CD8+ T cells on average had more expanded clones.

Of note for this clone: As yet, its antigen is unknown.

The protocol was immunoSEQ multiplex PCR, while the TCRdb copy is restricted to in-frame clones and leaves out a portion. In the table there are 75,000 to 80,000 clones, about 86% of which are singletons. The V gene is TRBV4-1, the J gene TRBJ2-5; 9 nucleotides match TRBD1. This material consisted of CD4+ or CD8+ T cells sorted from blood, taken in a trial of the OX40 agonist ivuxolimab. This clonotype was sampled from an adult with an advanced solid tumor such as melanoma, head and neck, liver or kidney cancer. The CDR3 sequence is CASSLGTGNGETQYF. Here the CDR3 DNA reads TGCGCCAGCAGCCTTGGGACAGGGAATGGAGAGACCCAGTACTTC.